One sample yielded the 31 T cell receptor beta chains listed below, sequenced in a study of cytomegalovirus exposure and HLA in healthy donors. In the PCR, 60 Vbeta and 13 Jbeta primers were used. Sequencing was performed with immunoSEQ multiplex PCR; in TCRdb, only in-frame clones are kept and a portion is missing. This table has roughly 160,000 clones, approximately 88% appearing once. Material for sequencing was PBMCs. The receptors here all came from a man aged 25 to 40 in good health and CMV-seronegative.

V and J are TRBV6-1 and TRBJ1-1; possibly TRBD1 for D (5 bases). Trimming left V 3 bases short and J 0 bases short, with 11 bases between. This CDR3 region has 15 residues. From germline, CDR1 is MNHNS and CDR2 SASEGT. CDR3 in DNA: TGTGCCAGCAGTGATCCTGGGGCGCTGAACACTGAAGCTTTCTTT. It encodes CASSDPGALNTEAFF.

The rearrangement uses TRBV5-5 and TRBJ2-7; 7 bases map to TRBD1. The CDR3 length is 16 residues. CDR1 is SGHKS and CDR2 is YYEKEE in the germline V gene (reference sequence). J gave up 3 bases and V 1 base, and 10 bases lay outside the gene matches. The CDR3 DNA sequence: TGTGCCAGCAGCTTGACAGGGACAGATAGAAGCTACGAGCAGTACTTC. Amino acid sequence: CASSLTGTDRSYEQYF.

J is TRBJ2-2 and V is TRBV27; D not resolved. V was clipped by 3 bases and J by 6 bases, with 11 bases between them. Germline V gives CDR1 MNHEY, CDR2 SMNVEV (reference sequence). CDR3 length: 14 residues. The CDR3 nucleotides read TGTGCCAGCAGTTTTTCTTCGCTAGCCGGGGAGCTGTTTTTT. Translation: CASSFSSLAGELFF.

In this sample, this clone turned up a few times. This chain uses TRBV19 with TRBJ2-7, with D possibly matching TRBD1 (6 bases). The CDR3 runs to 12 residues. Looked up from germline, CDR1 is LNHDA and CDR2 is SQIVND (reference sequence). Trimming left V 3 bases short and J 5 bases short, with 8 bases between. The CDR3 region is CASSIGQNEQYF. CDR3 coding DNA: TGTGCCAGTAGTATTGGACAGAACGAGCAGTACTTC.

V is TRBV4-1 and J is TRBJ2-5; the match to TRBD1 covers 11 bases. The DNA end is a closer match to TRBJ2-7, so the J assignment may be wrong. CDR1 is MGHRA and CDR2 is YSYEKL in the germline V gene. The CDR3 spans 16 residues. Here the CDR3 DNA reads TGCGCCAGCAGCCAAGTTTGGACAGGGGGCGCCTACGAGCAGTACTTC. As protein: CASSQVWTGGAYEQYF.

The chain combines TRBV2 with TRBJ1-2; D is uncertain. The V end was cut by 6 bases, the J end by 3 bases, with 23 bases between. In germline, CDR1 is SNHLY, CDR2 FYNNEI. CDR3 size: 17 residues. DNA for the CDR3: TGTGCCAGCAGAGATCTACAGTCGATGGCATCGGACTATGGCTACACCTTC. Protein: CASRDLQSMASDYGYTF. Together with reference TRBV2 and TRBJ1-2, the CDR3 gives the full variable domain: EPEVTQTPSHQVTQMGQEVILRCVPISNHLYFYWYRQILGQKVEFLVSFYNNEISEKSEIFDDQFSVERPDGSNFTLKIRSTKLEDSAMYFCASRDLQSMASDYGYTFGSGTRLTVV.

The chain is built from TRBV18 and TRBJ2-1; 9 nucleotides line up with TRBD2. The CDR3 totals 15 residues. Per germline, CDR1 KGHSH and CDR2 LQKENI. The ends lost 1 base at V and 5 bases at J; junction bases unmatched: 3. In DNA form, the CDR3 reads TGTGCCAGCTCACCACGTAGCGGGAGAGACAATGAGCAGTTCTTC. The encoded protein is CASSPRSGRDNEQFF.

This chain links TRBV7-9 with TRBJ2-3, with 9 positions matching TRBD2. Germline V gives CDR1 SEHNR, CDR2 FQNEAQ (reference sequence). V trimming: 3 bases; J trimming: 5 bases; junction bases outside the gene matches: 9. The CDR3 sequence is 16 residues long. CDR3: CASSFPRIAGVDTQYF. The CDR3 DNA reads as TGTGCCAGCAGCTTCCCCAGAATAGCGGGAGTAGATACGCAGTATTTT.

V gene TRBV28 combines with J gene TRBJ1-5; TRBD1 aligns across 7 bases. The germline CDR1 and CDR2 sequences are MDHEN and SYDVKM. This CDR3 spans 15 amino acids. V was clipped by 7 bases and J by 7 bases; unmatched bases: 13. The CDR3 protein is CASTGLGGAGQPQHF. The CDR3 DNA is TGTGCCAGCACTGGTTTAGGGGGCGCTGGACAGCCCCAGCATTTT.

V usage is TRBV11-2 and J usage is TRBJ2-3, with TRBD2 identical over 12 bases. Germline lookup yields CDR1 SGHAT and CDR2 FQNNGV. The CDR3 length is 16 residues. V was pared by 7 bases and J by 1 base, with 6 bases of the junction left unmatched. CDR3 loop: CASTLLAGGRTDTQYF. The CDR3, as DNA: TGTGCCAGCACCCTTCTAGCGGGAGGGCGCACAGATACGCAGTATTTT.

The V and J genes are TRBV5-1 and TRBJ2-7; TRBD2 matches at 8 bases. Germline CDR1 SGHRS, CDR2 YFSETQ. V dropped 0 bases and J dropped 7; count of bases not matched to a gene: 9. CDR3 length equals 15 residues. CDR3 sequence reads: CASSLGGGGPGEQYF. The CDR3, as DNA: TGCGCCAGCAGCTTGGGGGGCGGGGGGCCCGGTGAGCAGTACTTC.

V usage is TRBV27 and J usage is TRBJ1-2, with D perhaps matching TRBD1 (5 bases). V was cut by 3 bases and J by 8 bases, with 19 bases left in between. The V gene's germline CDR1 is MNHEY and CDR2 SMNVEV (reference sequence). This CDR3 spans 15 amino acids. CDR3 coding DNA: TGTGCCAGCAGTTTCAGCGGGGCAGGGAGTCGGGGCTACACCTTC. The encoded protein is CASSFSGAGSRGYTF.

This clone was seen just once. The chain links TRBV18 to TRBJ1-5; D is uncertain. Trimming shortened V by 3 bases and J by 4 bases, and 7 bases separated the two germline ends. CDR1 and CDR2 (germline): KGHSH, LQKENI. This CDR3 contains 13 residues. This CDR3 reads CASSPSGNQPQHF. The CDR3 DNA reads TGTGCCAGCTCACCTTCGGGGAATCAGCCCCAGCATTTT.

This sequence joins TRBV2 and TRBJ2-1; the match to TRBD2 covers 10 bases. Germline V CDR1 and CDR2: SNHLY, FYNNEI. J lost 9 bases, V lost 4 bases, and 6 bases had no gene match. The CDR3 totals 14 residues. The chain's CDR3 is CASSVLAGEVEQFF. In DNA form, the CDR3 reads TGTGCCAGCAGTGTCCTAGCGGGAGAGGTTGAGCAGTTCTTC.

V gene TRBV30 combines with J gene TRBJ1-6, with D perhaps matching TRBD1 (5 bases). V gave up 4 bases and J gave up 9 bases, with 16 bases separating them. This CDR3 spans 14 amino acids. CDR1 and CDR2 (germline): GTSNPN, SVGIG (reference sequence). CDR3 DNA: TGTGCCTGGATGTTGGAGGGGACCCCTTCACCCCTCCACTTT. Translation gives CAWMLEGTPSPLHF.

This chain connects TRBV9 to TRBJ1-5, with 10 bases identical to TRBD1. V lost 0 bases, J lost 5 bases, and 2 bases stayed unmatched. The germline V gene has CDR1 SGDLS and CDR2 YYNGEE. The CDR3 loop spans 15 amino acids. The CDR3 region has the DNA TGTGCCAGCAGCGTAGGACAGGGGGCTGATCAGCCCCAGCATTTT. This translates into CASSVGQGADQPQHF.

The chain joins TRBV5-1 to TRBJ1-1, with a possible D match to TRBD1 (6 bases). The CDR3 has 15 residues. V was pared by 4 bases and J by 1 base, with 14 bases between. Germline V gene data show CDR1 as SGHRS and CDR2 as YFSETQ. The chain's CDR3 is CASSAQTGGNTEAFF. The CDR3 bases are TGCGCCAGCAGCGCGCAGACAGGCGGGAACACTGAAGCTTTCTTT.

The CDR3 spells CSVEGGRGREQYF. CDR3 sequence (DNA): TGCAGCGTGGAGGGGGGGAGGGGACGCGAGCAGTACTTC. The J gene is TRBJ2-7, the V gene TRBV29-1; weak D call: TRBD2 (7 bases). This CDR3 has 13 residues. V lost 6 bases to trimming and J lost 6 bases, with 18 bases between them. Per the germline V gene, CDR1 is SQVTM and CDR2 is ANQGSEA.

This chain connects TRBV19 to TRBJ1-5, with 8 nucleotides matching TRBD1. The CDR3 is 15 residues long. V shed 7 bases, J shed 0 bases, and the junction held 5 bases outside the gene matches. Germline assignment: CDR1 LNHDA and CDR2 SQIVND (reference sequence). This CDR3 is CASTDQGASNQPQHF. The DNA of the CDR3 is TGTGCCAGTACCGATCAGGGGGCTAGCAATCAGCCCCAGCATTTT.

Here the CDR3 reads CASSLAGANTEAFF. For the CDR3, the DNA is TGTGCCAGCAGCTTGGCAGGGGCGAACACTGAAGCTTTCTTT. The genes are TRBV5-4 and TRBJ1-1, with D maybe TRBD1 (6 bases). This CDR3 comprises 14 residues. Deletions cut 0 bases from V and 1 base from J, with 7 bases between. Germline values: CDR1 SGHNT, CDR2 YYREEE (reference sequence).

The J gene is TRBJ1-1, the V gene TRBV9; D unclear. The CDR3 consists of 13 residues. Trimming took off 2 bases at V and 5 bases at J, with 10 bases between the two ends. The V gene's germline CDR1 is SGDLS and CDR2 YYNGEE. CDR3 loop: CASSVSRETEAFF. The CDR3 bases are TGTGCCAGCAGCGTTTCCCGCGAAACTGAAGCTTTCTTT.

The chain couples TRBV10-3 to TRBJ2-1, with D perhaps TRBD1 (5 bases). The CDR3 loop spans 14 amino acids. With 6 bases removed from V and 3 bases from J, the gap between germline ends came to 12 bases. CDR1 is ENHRY and CDR2 is SYGVKD in the germline V gene. The CDR3 region has the DNA TGTGCCATCAGAGAAGACAGTTTCTACAATGAGCAGTTCTTC. This sequence encodes CAIREDSFYNEQFF.

In DNA form, the CDR3 reads TGCGCCAGCGCCGGGACAGGGAGACACGAGCAGTACTTC. Translated, it gives CASAGTGRHEQYF. This chain connects TRBV10-2 to TRBJ2-7; TRBD1 aligns across 9 bases. Per germline, CDR1 WSHSY and CDR2 SAAADI. The V gene end was trimmed by 8 bases and the J gene end by 5 bases; junction bases not matched to a gene: 7. This CDR3 has 13 amino acids.

This clone came up a few times. V gene TRBV18 combines with J gene TRBJ1-1; D ambiguous. V shed 2 bases and J shed 2 bases, with 15 bases lying between them. The length of the CDR3 is 16 residues. Looked up from germline, CDR1 is KGHSH and CDR2 is LQKENI. CDR3 in amino acids: CASSPSFPSRNTEAFF. For the CDR3, the DNA is TGTGCCAGCTCACCAAGTTTCCCCTCTAGAAACACTGAAGCTTTCTTT.

This clone appeared many times. The chain joins TRBV5-1 to TRBJ2-7; a possible D gene is TRBD2 (6 bases). This CDR3 comprises 14 residues. From germline, CDR1 is SGHRS and CDR2 YFSETQ. Trimming removed 2 bases from V and 2 bases from J, with 11 bases in between. The CDR3 DNA reads as TGCGCCAGCAGCTTTCTAGCGAACACCTACGAGCAGTACTTC. It translates to CASSFLANTYEQYF. Variable domain in full (rest from reference TRBV5-1 and TRBJ2-7): KAGVTQTPRYLIKTRGQQVTLSCSPISGHRSVSWYQQTPGQGLQFLFEYFSETQRNKGNFPGRFSGRQFSNSRSEMNVSTLELGDSALYLCASSFLANTYEQYFGPGTRLTVT.

The rearrangement uses TRBV2 and TRBJ2-5; 7 bases line up with TRBD1. Germline CDR1 SNHLY, CDR2 FYNNEI. The CDR3 has 14 residues. Trimming took 2 bases from V and 5 from J; bases not matched to a gene: 5. In DNA form, the CDR3 reads TGTGCCAGCAGTGAATCGGGCAGGGGGGAGACCCAGTACTTC. This translates into CASSESGRGETQYF.

The CDR3 protein is CASSIVSTVYEQYF. In nucleotides, the CDR3 is TGTGCCAGTAGTATAGTCTCGACAGTCTACGAGCAGTACTTC. V is TRBV19 and J is TRBJ2-7; tentative D call: TRBD1 (5 bases). V was trimmed by 1 base and J by 3 bases, leaving 10 bases between them. CDR3 size: 14 residues. The germline V gene encodes CDR1 LNHDA and CDR2 SQIVND (reference sequence). Full variable domain (outside the CDR3, taken from reference TRBV19 and TRBJ2-7): DGGITQSPKYLFRKEGQNVTLSCEQNLNHDAMYWYRQDPGQGLRLIYYSQIVNDFQKGDIAEGYSVSREKKESFPLTVTSAQKNPTAFYLCASSIVSTVYEQYFGPGTRLTVT.

Written as DNA, the CDR3 is TGTGCCAGCAGTTCCATTAGGGGTACTGGGGCCAACGTCCTGACTTTC. Its protein product is CASSSIRGTGANVLTF. The rearrangement uses TRBV6-5 and TRBJ2-6; the D gene is possibly TRBD1 (5 bases). Germline V gene sequence: CDR1 MNHEY, CDR2 SVGAGI. With 4 bases removed from V and 2 bases from J, the gap between germline ends came to 12 bases. The CDR3 runs 16 residues.

The chain carries TRBV27 and TRBJ1-4; maybe TRBD1 (6 bases). The V end was cut by 0 bases, the J end by 12 bases, with 17 bases between. Looked up from germline, CDR1 is MNHEY and CDR2 is SMNVEV (reference sequence). The CDR3 consists of 15 residues. In DNA, the CDR3 is TGTGCCAGCAGTTTATCGTGGGGAGGGGGGATTGAACTGTTTTTT. Its protein is CASSLSWGGGIELFF.

V is TRBV7-6 and J is TRBJ2-1, with 7 nucleotides matching TRBD2. Losses at the gene ends were 5 bases for V and 6 bases for J; bases not matched to a gene: 4. CDR1 SGHVS and CDR2 FNYEAQ come from the germline V gene. CDR3 size: 13 residues. In nucleotides, the CDR3 is TGTGCCAGCAGCACGACTAGCAGCAATGAGCAGTTCTTC. It is translated as CASSTTSSNEQFF.

The V and J genes are TRBV28 and TRBJ1-2, with 10 nucleotides matching TRBD1. V shed 5 bases and J 5 bases; nucleotides not matched to a gene: 5. Germline CDR1 and CDR2: MDHEN and SYDVKM. The length of the CDR3 is 14 residues. The CDR3 here is CASSRQGAFYGYTF. The DNA of the CDR3 is TGTGCCAGCAGTCGACAGGGGGCGTTTTATGGCTACACCTTC.